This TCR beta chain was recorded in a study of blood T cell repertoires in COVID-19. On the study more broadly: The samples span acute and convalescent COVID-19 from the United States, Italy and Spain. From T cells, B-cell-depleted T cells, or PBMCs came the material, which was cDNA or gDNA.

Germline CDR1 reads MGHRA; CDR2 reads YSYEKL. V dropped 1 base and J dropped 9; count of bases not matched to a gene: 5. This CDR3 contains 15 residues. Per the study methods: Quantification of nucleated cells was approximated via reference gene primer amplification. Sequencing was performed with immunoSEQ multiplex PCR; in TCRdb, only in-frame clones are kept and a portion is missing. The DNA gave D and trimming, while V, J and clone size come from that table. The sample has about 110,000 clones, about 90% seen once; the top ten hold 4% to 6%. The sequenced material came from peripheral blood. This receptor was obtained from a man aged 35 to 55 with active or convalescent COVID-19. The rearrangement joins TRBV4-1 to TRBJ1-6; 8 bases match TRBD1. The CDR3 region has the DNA TGCGCCAGCAGCCAAGTGGACAGGGAGGTTTCACCCCTCCACTTT. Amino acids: CASSQVDREVSPLHF.